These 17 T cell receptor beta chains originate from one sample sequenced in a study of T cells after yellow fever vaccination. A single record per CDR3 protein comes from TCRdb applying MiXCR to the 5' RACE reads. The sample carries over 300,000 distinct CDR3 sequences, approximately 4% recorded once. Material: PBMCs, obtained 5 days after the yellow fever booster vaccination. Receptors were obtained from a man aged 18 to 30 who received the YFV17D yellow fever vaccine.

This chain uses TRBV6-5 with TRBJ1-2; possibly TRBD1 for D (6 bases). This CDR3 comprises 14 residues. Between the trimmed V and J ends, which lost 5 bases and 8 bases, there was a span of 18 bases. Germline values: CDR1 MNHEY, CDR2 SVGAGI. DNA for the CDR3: TGTGCCAGCAGTAAGGGACACGGGGCGCGGGGCTACACCTTC. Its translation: CASSKGHGARGYTF.

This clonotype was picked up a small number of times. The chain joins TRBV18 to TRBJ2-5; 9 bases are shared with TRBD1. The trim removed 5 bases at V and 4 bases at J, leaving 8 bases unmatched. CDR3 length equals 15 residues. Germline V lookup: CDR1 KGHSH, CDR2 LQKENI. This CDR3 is CASSMGTGNGETQYF. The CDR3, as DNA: TGTGCCAGCTCAATGGGGACAGGGAATGGAGAGACCCAGTACTTC.

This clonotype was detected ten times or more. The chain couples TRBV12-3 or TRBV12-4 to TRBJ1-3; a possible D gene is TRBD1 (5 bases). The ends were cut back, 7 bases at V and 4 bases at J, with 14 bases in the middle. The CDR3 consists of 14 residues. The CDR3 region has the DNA TGTGCCAGCAATAAAGGACACTTAGGAAACACCATATATTTT. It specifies CASNKGHLGNTIYF.

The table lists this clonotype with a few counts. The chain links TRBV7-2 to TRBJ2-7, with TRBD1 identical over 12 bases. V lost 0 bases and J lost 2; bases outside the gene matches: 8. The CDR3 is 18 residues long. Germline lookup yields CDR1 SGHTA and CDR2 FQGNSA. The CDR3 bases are TGTGCCAGCAGCTTAGCAGGGGACAGGGGGCTCGGCACCTACGAGCAGTACTTC. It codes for CASSLAGDRGLGTYEQYF.

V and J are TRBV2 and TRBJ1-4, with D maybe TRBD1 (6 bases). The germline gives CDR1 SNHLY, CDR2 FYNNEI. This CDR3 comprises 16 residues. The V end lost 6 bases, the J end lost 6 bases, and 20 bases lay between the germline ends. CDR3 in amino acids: CASRRQDSSVDEKLFF. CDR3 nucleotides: TGTGCCAGCAGGCGACAGGACAGTTCCGTAGATGAAAAACTGTTTTTT.

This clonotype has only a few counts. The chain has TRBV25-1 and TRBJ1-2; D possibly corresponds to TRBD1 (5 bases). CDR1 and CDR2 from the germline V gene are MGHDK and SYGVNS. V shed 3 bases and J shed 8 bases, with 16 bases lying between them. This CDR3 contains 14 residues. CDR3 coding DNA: TGTGCCAGCAGTGATCTGACAGCTATTTTGGGCTACACCTTC. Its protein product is CASSDLTAILGYTF.

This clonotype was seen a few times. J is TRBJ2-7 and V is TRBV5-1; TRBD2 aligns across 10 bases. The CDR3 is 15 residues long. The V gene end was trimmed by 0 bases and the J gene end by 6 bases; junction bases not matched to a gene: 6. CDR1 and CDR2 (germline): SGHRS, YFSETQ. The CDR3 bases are TGCGCCAGCAGCTTGGCGTTAGCGGGGGGCGGCGAGCAGTACTTC. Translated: CASSLALAGGGEQYF.

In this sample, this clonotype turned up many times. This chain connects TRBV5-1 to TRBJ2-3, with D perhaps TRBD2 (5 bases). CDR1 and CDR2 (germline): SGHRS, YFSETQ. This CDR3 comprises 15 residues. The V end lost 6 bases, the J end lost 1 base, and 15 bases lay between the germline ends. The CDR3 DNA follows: TGCGCCAGCACCGACTCCTCCGGGGGCACAGATACGCAGTATTTT. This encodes CASTDSSGGTDTQYF.

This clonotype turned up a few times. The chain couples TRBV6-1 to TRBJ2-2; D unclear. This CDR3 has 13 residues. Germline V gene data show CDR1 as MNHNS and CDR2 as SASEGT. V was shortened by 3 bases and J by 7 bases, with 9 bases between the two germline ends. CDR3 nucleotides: TGTGCCAGCAGTGAGTGGGCCGGCGGGGAGCTGTTTTTT. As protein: CASSEWAGGELFF.

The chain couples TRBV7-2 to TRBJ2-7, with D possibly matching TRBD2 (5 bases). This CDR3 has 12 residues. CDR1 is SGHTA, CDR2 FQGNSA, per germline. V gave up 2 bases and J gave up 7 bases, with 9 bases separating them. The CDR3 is CASSLIGIEQYF. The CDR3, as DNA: TGTGCCAGCAGCTTAATCGGGATAGAGCAGTACTTC.

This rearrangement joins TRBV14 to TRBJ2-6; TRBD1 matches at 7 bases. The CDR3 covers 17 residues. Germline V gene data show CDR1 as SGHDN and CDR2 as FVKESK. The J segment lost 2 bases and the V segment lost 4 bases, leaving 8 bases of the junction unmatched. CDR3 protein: CASSRDSLFAGANVLTF. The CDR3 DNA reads TGTGCCAGCAGCCGGGACAGCCTTTTTGCTGGGGCCAACGTCCTGACTTTC.

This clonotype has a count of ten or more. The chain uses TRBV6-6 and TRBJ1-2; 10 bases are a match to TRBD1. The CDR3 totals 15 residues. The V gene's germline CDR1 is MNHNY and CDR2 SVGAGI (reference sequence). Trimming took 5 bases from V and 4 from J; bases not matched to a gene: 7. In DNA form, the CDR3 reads TGTGCCAGCAGTACCGGGACAGGGGAGGGCTATGGCTACACCTTC. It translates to CASSTGTGEGYGYTF.

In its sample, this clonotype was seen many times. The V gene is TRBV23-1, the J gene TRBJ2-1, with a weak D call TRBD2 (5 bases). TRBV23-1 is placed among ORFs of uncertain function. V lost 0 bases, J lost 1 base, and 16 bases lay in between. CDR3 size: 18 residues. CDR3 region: CASSQSMRAAPSYNEQFF. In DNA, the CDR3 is TGCGCCAGCAGTCAATCTATGAGGGCAGCCCCTTCCTACAATGAGCAGTTCTTC.

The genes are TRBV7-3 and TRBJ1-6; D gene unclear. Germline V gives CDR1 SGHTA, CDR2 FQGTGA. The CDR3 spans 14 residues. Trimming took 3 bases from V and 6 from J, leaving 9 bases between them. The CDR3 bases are TGTGCCAGCAGCTTGAGCGTACCTAATTCACCCCTCCACTTT. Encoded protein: CASSLSVPNSPLHF.

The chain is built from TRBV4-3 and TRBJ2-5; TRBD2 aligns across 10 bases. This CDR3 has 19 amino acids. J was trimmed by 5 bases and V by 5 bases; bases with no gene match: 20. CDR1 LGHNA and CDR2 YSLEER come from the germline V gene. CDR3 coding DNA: TGCGCCAGCAGCAAAAGGGTTCAGGGGACTAGCGTATCGAAGGAGACCCAGTACTTC. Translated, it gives CASSKRVQGTSVSKETQYF.

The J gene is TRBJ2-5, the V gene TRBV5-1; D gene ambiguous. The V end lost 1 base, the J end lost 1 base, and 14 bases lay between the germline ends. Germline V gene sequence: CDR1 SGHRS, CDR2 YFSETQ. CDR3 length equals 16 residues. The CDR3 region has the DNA TGCGCCAGCAGCTTGAGAGTAGCCGGACCCCAAGAGACCCAGTACTTC. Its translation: CASSLRVAGPQETQYF. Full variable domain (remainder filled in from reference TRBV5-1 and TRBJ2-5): KAGVTQTPRYLIKTRGQQVTLSCSPISGHRSVSWYQQTPGQGLQFLFEYFSETQRNKGNFPGRFSGRQFSNSRSEMNVSTLELGDSALYLCASSLRVAGPQETQYFGPGTRLLVL.

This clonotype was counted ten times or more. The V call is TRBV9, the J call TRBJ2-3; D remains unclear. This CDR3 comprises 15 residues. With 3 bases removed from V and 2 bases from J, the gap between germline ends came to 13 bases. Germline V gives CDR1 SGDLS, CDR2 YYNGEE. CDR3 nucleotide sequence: TGTGCCAGCAGCGCGTACCCCCGCCCCACAGATACGCAGTATTTT. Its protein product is CASSAYPRPTDTQYF.